This T cell receptor (beta chain) derives from a study of T-cell reconstitution after alpha-beta-depleted transplantation in children. The CDR3 is 13 residues long. The V gene lost 1 base and the J gene lost 6 bases, with 11 bases spanning the gap. The germline gives CDR1 DFQATT, CDR2 SNEGSKA (reference sequence). This clonotype was detected a few times. Preparation of the TCRbeta library used unique molecular identifiers. One entry per CDR3 protein results from TCRdb running MiXCR on the PCR reads. The sample contains some 290,000 distinct CDR3 sequences, roughly 9.5% of which appear only once. This receptor was identified in a human donor who donated a stem cell graft to a child with SCID. The sequenced sample was PBMCs from the stem cell graft donor, obtained from the stem cell graft. This sequence joins TRBV20-1 and TRBJ2-3; D gene unclear. The CDR3 region is CSARVARLDTQYF. The CDR3 coding sequence is TGCAGTGCTAGAGTGGCTCGGCTTGATACGCAGTATTTT.